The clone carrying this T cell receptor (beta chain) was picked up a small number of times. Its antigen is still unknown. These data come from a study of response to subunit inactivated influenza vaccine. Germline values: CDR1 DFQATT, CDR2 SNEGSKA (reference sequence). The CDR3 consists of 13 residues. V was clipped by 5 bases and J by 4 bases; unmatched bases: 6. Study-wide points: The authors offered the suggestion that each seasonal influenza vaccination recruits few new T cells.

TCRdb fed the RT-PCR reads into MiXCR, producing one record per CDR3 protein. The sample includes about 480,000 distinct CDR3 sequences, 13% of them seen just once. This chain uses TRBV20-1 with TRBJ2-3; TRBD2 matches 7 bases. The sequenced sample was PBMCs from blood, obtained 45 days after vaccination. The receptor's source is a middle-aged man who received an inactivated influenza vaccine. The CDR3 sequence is CSASRGTADTQYF. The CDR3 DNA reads TGCAGTGCTTCGCGGGGGACCGCAGATACGCAGTATTTT.